Sequencing of this TCR beta chain was carried out in a study of CD8+CD57+ T cells in acquired aplastic anemia. Study-wide background: The sorted CD4+ and CD8+ cells yielded an average approximately 3.3 ug of DNA.

Study conclusions and caveats: Some 27 CD8+ CDR3 sequences were shared between patients and controls. CD8+ Simpson's diversity in patients was not significantly different from that in controls.

The sample holds many counts of this clonotype. Its specificity is not known. V was pared by 5 bases and J by 10 bases, with 10 bases of the junction left unmatched. This CDR3 comprises 14 residues. Looked up from germline, CDR1 is SGHDN and CDR2 is FVKESK. All sequencing subjects had displayed CD8+CD57+ cell expansion on flow cytometry. No therapy was given to patients before blood sampling. The TCR beta profiling, which covered VDJ combination and CDR3 sequence, was carried out using genomic DNA as the template. MiXCR, applied by TCRdb to the reads, yields one record per CDR3 protein. The repertoire holds around 430,000 distinct CDR3 sequences, around a third seen once, with less than 0.85% in the top ten.

The chain carries TRBV14 and TRBJ1-2, with 10 bases identical to TRBD1. The sequence was collected from a human donor with aplastic anemia. Input material: sorted CD4+, CD8+, or CD8+CD57+ T cells (not recorded which) from PBMCs. In nucleotides, the CDR3 is TGTGCCAGCAGCACCGGGGGACAGGGGATCGACTACACCTTC. This translates into CASSTGGQGIDYTF.